This section outlines one TCR beta chain sequence together with its context. The antigen is undetermined. This record belongs to a study of regulatory T cells in long-lasting Graves disease. With iRepertoire HTBI primers and Arm-PCR of CDR3 regions, TCR beta libraries were built. Using its own MiXCR run on the multiplex PCR reads, TCRdb lists one record per CDR3 protein. The sample comprises roughly 350,000 distinct CDR3 sequences, around 15% of which are singletons, and about 27% rests with the top ten. Time point noted: newly diagnosed GD, antithyroid drugs for less than 3 months. Scientists built the TCR library using RNA that was extracted from PBMCs. Whole-study findings and limits: Analyses excluded thyroid tissue, covering peripheral blood alone. The sample size was small, and this may have reduced accuracy.

V dropped 3 bases and J dropped 2; count of bases not matched to a gene: 3. This CDR3 contains 15 residues. Germline V gene lookup returns CDR1 MDHEN and CDR2 SYDVKM. Separately, the same data were catalogued under a study of T cells in Graves' hyperthyroidism and ophthalmopathy.

This rearrangement joins TRBV28 to TRBJ2-1, with 8 bases fitting TRBD2. The sequencing used peripheral blood mononuclear cells (PBMCs), collected at new diagnosis, from a patient treated with antithyroid drugs. The clonotype comes from a man aged 35-49 years with Graves disease. CDR3 nucleotides: TGTGCCAGCAGTTTTCGGGGACTAGCCTACAATGAGCAGTTCTTC. This encodes CASSFRGLAYNEQFF.